What follows are 9 T cell receptor delta chains derived from one specimen sequenced in a study of gamma-delta chains in newborns, infants, children. TCRdb repeated clone calling on the reads with CATT. This sample has just under 9,500 delta-chain clones, with approximately 22% found just once. The sequenced material came from blood. The source is a child who was a newborn, infant or young child, either healthy, febrile or measles-vaccinated (not recorded which).

The CDR3 DNA reads TGTGCCTGTGACGGGGTACTGGGGGATACCCAGACGGAGGACGATAAACTCATCTTT. It yields the protein CACDGVLGDTQTEDDKLIF. The V call is TRDV2, the J call TRDJ1; 12 bases are shared with TRDD3. The V gene's germline CDR1 is GEAIGNYY and CDR2 EKD. The CDR3 is made up of 19 amino acids. J lost 4 bases, V lost 3 bases, and 17 bases had no gene match.

This clone was detected a few times. The junction does not match germline at one end; this may be a read error. CDR3 DNA sequence: TGTGCCTGTGATCCTGTACCCCGGCTGGCTGGGGGACTACAAAAACCCATCTTT. This gives the protein CACDPVPRLAGGLQKPIF. The chain uses TRDV2 and TRDJ1; 8 bases agree with TRDD3. The CDR3 runs 18 residues. CDR1 and CDR2 (germline): GEAIGNYY, EKD.

Comments on this clone: This may arise from a read error, as a much more abundant clone is one base away. Other DNA variants within this sample encode the same CDR3. Here the CDR3 reads CACDPLGDTSTDKLIF. For the CDR3, the DNA is TGTGCCTGTGACCCACTGGGGGATACGTCCACCGATAAACTCATCTTC. V usage is TRDV2 and J usage is TRDJ1, with 13 bases identical to TRDD3. This CDR3 contains 16 residues. From germline, CDR1 is GEAIGNYY and CDR2 EKD.

The CDR3 reads CACDDSWGTSWDTRQMFF. The DNA of the CDR3 is TGTGCCTGTGACGACTCCTGGGGAACATCCTGGGACACCCGACAGATGTTTTTC. This sequence joins TRDV2 and TRDJ3; tentatively, D is TRDD3 (6 bases). This CDR3 is built from 18 residues. Germline values: CDR1 GEAIGNYY, CDR2 EKD. V lost 3 bases, J lost 1 base, and 15 bases lay in between.

The sample holds a few counts of this clone. This chain links TRDV2 with TRDJ1; 12 nucleotides align to TRDD3. V dropped 0 bases and J dropped 7; count of bases not matched to a gene: 14. The CDR3 totals 18 residues. CDR1 is GEAIGNYY, CDR2 EKD, per germline. CDR3 in amino acids: CACDTVVGTGGYQGKLIF. Written as DNA, the CDR3 is TGTGCCTGTGACACCGTCGTAGGTACTGGGGGATACCAAGGTAAACTCATCTTT.

CDR3 nucleotide sequence: TGTGCTCTTGGGGCAAAGTCCAAATCGCTCTTAAACTGGGGGAAGTACACCGATAAACTCATCTTT. It translates to CALGAKSKSLLNWGKYTDKLIF. The V call is TRDV1, the J call TRDJ1; 9 bases fit TRDD3. From germline, CDR1 is TSWWSYY and CDR2 QGS. The ends lost 4 bases at V and 0 bases at J; junction bases unmatched: 24. CDR3 length: 22 residues.

Details on this clone: Sequence at one end of the junction differs from germline and may be a read error. CDR3 nucleotide sequence: TGTGCCCGTGACTTCATCCAACTGGGGGATCCTGCGTGCCTGGCCACCGATAAACTCATCTTT. Its translation is CARDFIQLGDPACLATDKLIF. The chain carries TRDV2 and TRDJ1, with 10 bases matching TRDD3. CDR3 length: 21 amino acids. From germline, CDR1 is GEAIGNYY and CDR2 EKD.

This rearrangement joins TRDV2 to TRDJ1; TRDD3 matches at 8 bases. This CDR3 has 17 residues. The germline CDR1 and CDR2 sequences are GEAIGNYY and EKD. The J segment lost 0 bases and the V segment lost 0 bases, leaving 8 bases of the junction unmatched. CDR3 DNA: TGTGCCTGTGACACCGTAGCTGGGGGACCCGACACCGATAAACTCATCTTT. Encoded protein: CACDTVAGGPDTDKLIF.

As concerns this clone: One end of the junction varies from germline; a read error may be responsible. The gene calls are TRDV2 and TRDJ3, with 10 positions matching TRDD3. Germline values: CDR1 GEAIGNYY, CDR2 EKD. This CDR3 is built from 19 residues. The CDR3 DNA follows: TGTGCCTGTGACCCTACTGGGGGATCTCGTTCCTGGGACACCCGACAGACGTTTTTC. Encoded protein: CACDPTGGSRSWDTRQTFF.